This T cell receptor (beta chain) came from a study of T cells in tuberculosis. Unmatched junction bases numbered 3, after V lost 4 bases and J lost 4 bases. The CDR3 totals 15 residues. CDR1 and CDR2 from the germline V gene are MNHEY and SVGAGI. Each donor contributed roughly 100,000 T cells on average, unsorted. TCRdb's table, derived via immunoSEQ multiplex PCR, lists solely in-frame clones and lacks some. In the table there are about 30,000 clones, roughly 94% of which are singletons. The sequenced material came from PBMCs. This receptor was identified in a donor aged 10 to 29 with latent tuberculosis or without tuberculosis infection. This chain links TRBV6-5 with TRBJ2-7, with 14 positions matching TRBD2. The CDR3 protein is CASSSRLAGGYEQYF. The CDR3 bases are TGTGCCAGCAGTTCTCGACTAGCGGGAGGGTACGAGCAGTACTTC.